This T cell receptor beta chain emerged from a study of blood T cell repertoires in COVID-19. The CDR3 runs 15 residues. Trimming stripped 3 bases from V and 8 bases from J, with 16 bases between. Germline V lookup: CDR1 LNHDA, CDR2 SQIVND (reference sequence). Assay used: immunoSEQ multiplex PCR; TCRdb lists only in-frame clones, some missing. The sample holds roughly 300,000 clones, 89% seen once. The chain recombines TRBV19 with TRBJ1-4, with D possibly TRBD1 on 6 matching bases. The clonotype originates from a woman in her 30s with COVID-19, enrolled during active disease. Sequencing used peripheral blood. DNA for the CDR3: TGTGCCAGTAGTATGAGGGGAGGGGGTCGCGAAAAACTGTTTTTT. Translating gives CASSMRGGGREKLFF.